What follows are 18 T cell receptor beta chains derived from one specimen sequenced in a study of blood T cell repertoires in COVID-19. Data came from immunoSEQ multiplex PCR; TCRdb stores just in-frame clones and leaves some out. The table shows 200,000 to 250,000 clones, with around nine tenths occurring only once. The sample taken for sequencing was PBMCs or T cells enriched from blood (not recorded which). The receptors come from a woman under 40 who had been exposed to COVID-19.

The rearrangement joins TRBV5-4 to TRBJ2-1; no clear D gene. V lost 4 bases and J lost 7, with 6 bases in between. CDR3 length: 11 residues. Germline loops: CDR1 SGHNT, CDR2 YYREEE (reference sequence). For the CDR3, the DNA is TGTGCCAGCAGCCGCGAAAATGAGCAGTTCTTC. Its translation: CASSRENEQFF.

This chain joins TRBV10-2 and TRBJ1-1, with D possibly matching TRBD1 (5 bases). There are 12 residues in the CDR3. Deletions cut 6 bases from V and 1 base from J, with 6 bases between. Germline CDR1 and CDR2: WSHSY and SAAADI. The CDR3 reads CASRGGNTEAFF. CDR3 in DNA: TGCGCCAGCAGGGGGGGGAACACTGAAGCTTTCTTT.

The rearrangement links TRBV2 to TRBJ2-1; D remains unclear. The CDR3 consists of 15 residues. V gave up 1 base and J gave up 0 bases, with 7 bases separating them. The germline gives CDR1 SNHLY, CDR2 FYNNEI. CDR3 protein: CASSEGPSSYNEQFF. The CDR3 DNA follows: TGTGCCAGCAGTGAAGGCCCGAGCTCCTACAATGAGCAGTTCTTC.

V gene TRBV2 combines with J gene TRBJ2-1; TRBD1 might be the D (5 bases). This CDR3 is 11 amino acids long. Germline V gene sequence: CDR1 SNHLY, CDR2 FYNNEI. V gave up 6 bases and J gave up 10 bases, with 10 bases separating them. The CDR3 region is CASRGAREQFF. CDR3 coding DNA: TGTGCCAGCAGAGGGGCTCGGGAGCAGTTCTTC.

The CDR3 DNA sequence: TGTGCCAGCAGCAGGACAGTCTATGGCTACACCTTC. It encodes CASSRTVYGYTF. The V call is TRBV21-1, the J call TRBJ1-2; TRBD1 reflects the table's D call only, with no check against the DNA. TRBV21-1 is a known pseudogene. The length of the CDR3 is 12 residues.

V and J are TRBV27 and TRBJ2-7; TRBD2 agrees at 7 bases. The trim removed 3 bases at V and 4 bases at J, leaving 3 bases unmatched. CDR1 and CDR2 (germline): MNHEY, SMNVEV (reference sequence). CDR3 length equals 13 residues. The CDR3 region is CASSLGGTYEQYF. As DNA, the CDR3 is TGTGCCAGCAGTTTGGGGGGGACTTACGAGCAGTACTTC.

This clone was observed once. V and J are TRBV7-9 and TRBJ1-6, with 8 bases matching TRBD1. The germline V gene has CDR1 SEHNR and CDR2 FQNEAQ (reference sequence). Trimming at V came to 5 bases and at J to 10 bases, leaving 13 bases not matched to a gene. This CDR3 contains 16 residues. Here the CDR3 DNA reads TGTGCCAGCAGCCAAGACAGGGGCGTAGGTCAATCACCCCTCCACTTT. Its protein is CASSQDRGVGQSPLHF. The variable domain in full, completed from reference TRBV7-9 and TRBJ1-6, reads DTGVSQNPRHKITKRGQNVTFRCDPISEHNRLYWYRQTLGQGPEFLTYFQNEAQLEKSRLLSDRFSAERPKGSFSTLEIQRTEQGDSAMYLCASSQDRGVGQSPLHFGNGTRLTVT.

The gene calls are TRBV21-1 and TRBJ1-2; the DNA was not used to check the table's D call, TRBD1. TRBV21-1 is noted as a pseudogene. This CDR3 has 12 amino acids. CDR3 amino acids: CASRQGRYGYTF. CDR3 DNA sequence: TGTGCCAGCAGACAGGGGCGCTATGGCTACACCTTC.

The chain combines TRBV10-3 with TRBJ1-6; 11 bases are shared with TRBD1. Germline lookup yields CDR1 ENHRY and CDR2 SYGVKD. The junction had 4 bases not matched to a gene; V was cut back by 3 bases and J by 9 bases. The CDR3 is 15 amino acids. The CDR3 bases are TGTGCCATCAGTGAAGGACAGGGGGCTGGTTCACCCCTCCACTTT. Residues: CAISEGQGAGSPLHF.

The chain combines TRBV30 with TRBJ1-1; tentatively, D is TRBD1 (5 bases). The V end lost 2 bases, the J end lost 4 bases, and 11 bases lay between the germline ends. This CDR3 is built from 13 residues. Germline V gene sequence: CDR1 GTSNPN, CDR2 SVGIG (reference sequence). CDR3 nucleotides: TGTGCCTGGAGTCCGGGACTTAGCACTGAAGCTTTCTTT. It yields the protein CAWSPGLSTEAFF.

This clone was seen once. The chain couples TRBV12-5 to TRBJ2-7; no reliable D call. There are 15 residues in the CDR3. V lost 0 bases, J lost 5 bases, and 14 bases lay in between. Germline-derived CDR1 and CDR2 are LGHNT and FRNRAP. Here the CDR3 DNA reads TGTGCTAGTGGTTTGGTACGATCATCTCAGAACGAGCAGTACTTC. This codes for CASGLVRSSQNEQYF.

CDR3 sequence: CASRTSGNNEQFF. The CDR3 DNA sequence: TGTGCCAGCAGAACTAGCGGAAACAATGAGCAGTTCTTC. V gene TRBV6-5 combines with J gene TRBJ2-1; the match to TRBD2 covers 8 bases. V was pared by 6 bases and J by 5 bases, with 3 bases of the junction left unmatched. This CDR3 has 13 amino acids. Germline CDR1 is MNHEY and CDR2 is SVGAGI.

The CDR3: CASSHDRGSTEAFF. In DNA, the CDR3 is TGCGCCAGCAGCCACGACAGGGGGTCCACTGAAGCTTTCTTT. The chain combines TRBV4-1 with TRBJ1-1, with TRBD1 identical over 9 bases. This CDR3 is 14 amino acids long. Trimming cost V 3 bases and J 4 bases; bases outside gene matches: 3. The germline CDR1 and CDR2 sequences are MGHRA and YSYEKL.

V is TRBV18 and J is TRBJ1-1; a weak D match, TRBD1 (6 bases). There are 12 residues in the CDR3. The germline V and J ends were trimmed by 6 bases and 9 bases, with 14 bases remaining between them. The germline V gene encodes CDR1 KGHSH and CDR2 LQKENI. CDR3 protein: CASSTGGTKAFF. The CDR3 DNA follows: TGTGCCAGCTCCACGGGAGGGACAAAAGCTTTCTTT. Combining the CDR3 with reference TRBV18 and TRBJ1-1 gives the whole variable domain NAGVMQNPRHLVRRRGQEARLRCSPMKGHSHVYWYRQLPEEGLKFMVYLQKENIIDESGMPKERFSAEFPKEGPSILRIQQVVRGDSAAYFCASSTGGTKAFFGQGTRLTVV.

The gene calls are TRBV30 and TRBJ2-1, with 9 bases lining up with TRBD1. Unmatched junction bases numbered 8, after V lost 5 bases and J lost 6 bases. Germline V lookup: CDR1 GTSNPN, CDR2 SVGIG (reference sequence). This CDR3 spans 14 amino acids. The CDR3 reads CAWARGTGINEQFF. The CDR3 DNA reads as TGTGCCTGGGCCCGTGGGACAGGGATCAATGAGCAGTTCTTC.

The J gene is TRBJ2-2, the V gene TRBV6-5; 9 bases agree with TRBD1. The ends lost 6 bases at V and 5 bases at J; junction bases unmatched: 4. The CDR3 loop spans 14 amino acids. Germline CDR1 MNHEY, CDR2 SVGAGI. The CDR3 coding sequence is TGTGCCAGCAGGGGACAGGGCGAGACCGGGGAGCTGTTTTTT. It specifies CASRGQGETGELFF.

The V call is TRBV5-5, the J call TRBJ1-3, with a tentative D call TRBD1 (5 bases). Trimming left V 0 bases short and J 2 bases short, with 9 bases between. The length of the CDR3 is 15 residues. The V gene's germline CDR1 is SGHKS and CDR2 YYEKEE (reference sequence). CDR3 region: CASSLAGGAGNTIYF. The CDR3 region has the DNA TGTGCCAGCAGCTTGGCCGGGGGGGCTGGAAACACCATATATTTT.

The chain recombines TRBV4-1 with TRBJ1-1; 7 nucleotides align to TRBD1. The CDR3 is 14 amino acids. The germline V gene has CDR1 MGHRA and CDR2 YSYEKL. The ends lost 6 bases at V and 4 bases at J; junction bases unmatched: 8. The DNA for the CDR3 is TGCGCCAGCAGAAACTTGACAGGGACCACTGAAGCTTTCTTT. Its translation is CASRNLTGTTEAFF.